This T cell receptor beta chain was identified in a study of cytomegalovirus exposure and HLA in healthy donors. Study-level findings and limits: The study listed roughly 160 cytomegalovirus-associated TCR beta chains. A later analysis found that most CMV-associated TCR beta chains appeared HLA-restricted. According to a later analysis, donors in an Asian-associated ancestry cluster reportedly had fewer N-insertions than the roughly 670-donor mean.

PCR used 60 Vbeta primers and 13 Jbeta primers. Profiling relied on immunoSEQ multiplex PCR, and the TCRdb table lists in-frame clones only, not all of them. Here the sample table reports about 64,000 clones. The CDR3 is made up of 14 amino acids. V gave up 0 bases and J gave up 2 bases, with 8 bases separating them. Germline V gives CDR1 KGHSH, CDR2 LQKENI. Of note for this clone: Its antigen is undetermined.

The TCR sequence derives from a woman younger than 35 in good health and CMV-seronegative. Sequenced input: PBMCs. The chain couples TRBV18 to TRBJ2-7; a possible D gene is TRBD1 (5 bases). The CDR3 reads CASSPPAQAYEQYF. The CDR3 DNA reads TGTGCCAGCTCACCACCGGCACAGGCCTACGAGCAGTACTTC.